This T cell receptor (beta chain) is drawn from a study of neurological immune-mediated disorders. Each CDR3 protein is one row after TCRdb ran MiXCR on the 5' RACE reads. The sample holds tens of thousands of distinct CDR3 sequences, over 5.5% seen once. After removal of 5 bases from V and 0 bases from J, the junction contained 5 bases not matched to a gene. The CDR3 consists of 15 residues. Looked up from germline, CDR1 is MDHEN and CDR2 is SYDVKM. This chain joins TRBV28 and TRBJ1-1; TRBD1 agrees at 8 bases. The sequence was collected from a woman between 18 and 29 years old with multiple sclerosis. Input material: CD4+ T cells from blood. This CDR3 reads CASSPAGGLNTEAFF. CDR3 in DNA: TGTGCCAGCAGTCCCGCAGGGGGCTTGAACACTGAAGCTTTCTTT.